This T cell receptor beta chain was recorded in a study of cytomegalovirus exposure and HLA in healthy donors. General study points: At a 0.05 false discovery rate, a later analysis found around 15,000 TCR beta sequences to be associated with HLA alleles. A later analysis revealed that TCR association rates differed between HLA loci, peaking at DRB1 and bottoming out at HLA-C. The productive fraction for most TCR beta V segments was about 87% or about 30% in an earlier analysis.

Of note for this clone: Its matching antigen is unknown.

The CDR3 is made up of 16 amino acids. Germline V gene lookup returns CDR1 LNHNV and CDR2 YYDKDF (reference sequence). J lost 9 bases, V lost 0 bases, and 8 bases had no gene match. Vbeta (60) and Jbeta (13) primers were used in the PCR. Original handling: A later analysis tallied 80 million or so unique TCR beta chains, approximately 11 million of them shared. The repertoire was sequenced with immunoSEQ multiplex PCR; TCRdb's copy has only in-frame clones and lacks some. V and J calls and clone size are those listed in that table; D and trimming were worked out from the DNA. The data show 110,000 or so clones, around 82% seen once.

The chain combines TRBV15 with TRBJ1-6; TRBD1 matches at 7 bases. Material: PBMCs. This TCR was recovered from a woman in her 30s in good health and CMV-seropositive. The CDR3 DNA is TGTGCCACCAGCAGAGAGCGACAGGGCTTTGGTTCACCCCTCCACTTT. Its translation: CATSRERQGFGSPLHF.